This T cell receptor beta chain was identified during a study of CD8 T cells in Susac syndrome. Germline V lookup: CDR1 SGHKS, CDR2 YYEKEE (reference sequence). V was shortened by 2 bases and J by 4 bases, with 18 bases between the two germline ends. This CDR3 is built from 16 residues. The RNA, about 0.45 to 1 ug, was put through reverse transcription using random hexamers. Amplification of TCR beta CDR3 was carried out by immunoSEQ multiplex PCR, which covered 54 Vbeta and 13 Jbeta segments. TCRdb reprocessed the immunoSEQ multiplex PCR reads with MiXCR, giving one entry per CDR3 protein. The sample lists about 120,000 distinct CDR3 sequences; 94% were seen once. Purification of the CD8+ and CD4+ T cells relied on negative isolation, and TEMRA cells underwent FACS enrichment.

The origin of this receptor is a human donor in good health. The V gene is TRBV5-5, the J gene TRBJ1-1, with D possibly matching TRBD1 (6 bases). Sequences were obtained from CD4+ T cells from PBMCs. This CDR3 is CASSLVNWGGGTEAFF. The CDR3 bases are TGTGCCAGCAGCTTAGTAAATTGGGGAGGGGGCACTGAAGCTTTCTTT.